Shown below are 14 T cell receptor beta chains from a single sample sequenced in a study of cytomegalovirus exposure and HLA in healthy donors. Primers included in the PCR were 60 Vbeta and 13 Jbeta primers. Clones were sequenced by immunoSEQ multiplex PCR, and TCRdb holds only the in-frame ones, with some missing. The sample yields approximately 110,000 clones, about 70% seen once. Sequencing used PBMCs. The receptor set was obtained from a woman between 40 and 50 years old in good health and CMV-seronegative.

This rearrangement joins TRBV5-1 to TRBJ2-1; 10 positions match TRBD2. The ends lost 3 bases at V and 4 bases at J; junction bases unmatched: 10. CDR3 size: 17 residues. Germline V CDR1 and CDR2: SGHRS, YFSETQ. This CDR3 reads CASSSSSGGQTYNEQFF. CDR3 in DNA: TGCGCCAGCAGCTCTTCTAGCGGGGGTCAAACGTACAATGAGCAGTTCTTC. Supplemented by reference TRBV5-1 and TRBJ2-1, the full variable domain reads KAGVTQTPRYLIKTRGQQVTLSCSPISGHRSVSWYQQTPGQGLQFLFEYFSETQRNKGNFPGRFSGRQFSNSRSEMNVSTLELGDSALYLCASSSSSGGQTYNEQFFGPGTRLTVL.

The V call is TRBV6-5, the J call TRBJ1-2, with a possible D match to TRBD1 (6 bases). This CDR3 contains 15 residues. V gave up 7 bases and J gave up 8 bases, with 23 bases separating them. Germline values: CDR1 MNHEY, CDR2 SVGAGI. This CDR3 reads CASTPNMGATRGYTF. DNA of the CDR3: TGTGCCAGCACTCCCAACATGGGGGCCACGCGGGGCTACACCTTC.

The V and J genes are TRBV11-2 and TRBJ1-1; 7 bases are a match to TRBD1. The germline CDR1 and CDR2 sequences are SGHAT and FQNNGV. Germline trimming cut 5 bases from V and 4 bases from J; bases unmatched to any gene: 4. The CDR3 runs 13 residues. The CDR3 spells CASSLQGGTEAFF. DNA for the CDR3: TGTGCCAGCAGCCTTCAGGGGGGCACTGAAGCTTTCTTT.

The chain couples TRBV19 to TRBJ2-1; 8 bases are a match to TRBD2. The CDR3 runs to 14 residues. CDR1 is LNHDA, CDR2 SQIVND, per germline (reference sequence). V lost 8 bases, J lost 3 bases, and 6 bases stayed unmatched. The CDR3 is CASSRTSSYNEQFF. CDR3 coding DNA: TGTGCCAGTTCCCGGACTAGCAGCTACAATGAGCAGTTCTTC.

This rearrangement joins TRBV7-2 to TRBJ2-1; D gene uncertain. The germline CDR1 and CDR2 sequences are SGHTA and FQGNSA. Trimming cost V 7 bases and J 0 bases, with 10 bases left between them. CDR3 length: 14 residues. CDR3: CASTYGVSYNEQFF. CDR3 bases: TGTGCCAGCACCTACGGAGTCTCCTACAATGAGCAGTTCTTC.

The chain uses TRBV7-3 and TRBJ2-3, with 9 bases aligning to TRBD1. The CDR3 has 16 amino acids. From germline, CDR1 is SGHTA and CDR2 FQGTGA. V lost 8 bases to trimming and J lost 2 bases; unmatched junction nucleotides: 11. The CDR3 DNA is TGTGCCAGCCCCGAAACAGGGGGCTTCTCCACAGATACGCAGTATTTT. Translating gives CASPETGGFSTDTQYF.

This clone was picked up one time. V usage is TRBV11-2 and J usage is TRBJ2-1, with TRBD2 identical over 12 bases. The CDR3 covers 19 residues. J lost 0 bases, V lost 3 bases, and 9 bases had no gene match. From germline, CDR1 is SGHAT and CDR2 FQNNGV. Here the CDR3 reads CASSFPWLAGGSSYNEQFF. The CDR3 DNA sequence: TGTGCCAGCAGCTTTCCATGGCTAGCGGGAGGGAGCTCCTACAATGAGCAGTTCTTC.

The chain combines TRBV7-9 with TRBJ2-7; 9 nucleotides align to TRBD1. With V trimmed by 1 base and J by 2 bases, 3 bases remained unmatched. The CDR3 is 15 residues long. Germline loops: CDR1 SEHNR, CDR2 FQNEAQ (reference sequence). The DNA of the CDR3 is TGTGCCAGCAGCTTAGGCGGGACAGGGACCTACGAGCAGTACTTC. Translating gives CASSLGGTGTYEQYF.

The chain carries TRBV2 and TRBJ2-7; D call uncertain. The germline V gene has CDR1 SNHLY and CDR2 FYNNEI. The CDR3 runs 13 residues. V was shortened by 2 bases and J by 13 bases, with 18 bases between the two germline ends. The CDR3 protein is CASSEIGQSLSYF. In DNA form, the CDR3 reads TGTGCCAGCAGTGAAATTGGGCAGTCTCTCTCATACTTC.

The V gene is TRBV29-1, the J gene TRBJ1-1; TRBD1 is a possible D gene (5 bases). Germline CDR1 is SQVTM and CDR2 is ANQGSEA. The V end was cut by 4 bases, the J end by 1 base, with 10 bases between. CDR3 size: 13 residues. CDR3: CSVAVQGNTEAFF. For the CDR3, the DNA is TGCAGCGTTGCGGTGCAGGGGAACACTGAAGCTTTCTTT.

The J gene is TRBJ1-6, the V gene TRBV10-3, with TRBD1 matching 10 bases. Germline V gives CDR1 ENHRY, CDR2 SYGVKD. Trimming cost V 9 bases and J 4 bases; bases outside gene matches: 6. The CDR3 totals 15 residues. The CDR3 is CAIKTGGGYNSPLHF. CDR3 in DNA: TGTGCCATTAAGACAGGGGGCGGTTATAATTCACCCCTCCACTTT.

CDR3 in amino acids: CASSLGGDANYGYTF. The DNA for the CDR3 is TGTGCCAGCAGCTTAGGCGGGGACGCGAACTATGGCTACACCTTC. The genes are TRBV5-4 and TRBJ1-2; D is perhaps TRBD1 (5 bases). Germline CDR1 and CDR2: SGHNT and YYREEE (reference sequence). V was cut by 2 bases and J by 2 bases, with 13 bases left in between. The CDR3 extends over 15 amino acids.

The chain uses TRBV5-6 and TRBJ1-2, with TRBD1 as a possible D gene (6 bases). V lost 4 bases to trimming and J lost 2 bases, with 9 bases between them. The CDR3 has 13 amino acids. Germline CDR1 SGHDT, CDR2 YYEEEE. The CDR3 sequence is CASSPGQNYGYTF. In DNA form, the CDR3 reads TGTGCCAGCAGCCCCGGACAGAACTATGGCTACACCTTC.

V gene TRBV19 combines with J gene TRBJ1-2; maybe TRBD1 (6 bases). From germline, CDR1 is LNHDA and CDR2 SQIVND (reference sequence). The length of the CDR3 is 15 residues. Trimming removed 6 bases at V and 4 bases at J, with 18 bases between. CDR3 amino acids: CASSRPEGVGYGYTF. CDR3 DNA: TGTGCCAGTAGCCGACCCGAGGGGGTGGGCTATGGCTACACCTTC.